The sequence of this T cell receptor (beta chain) was determined in a study of CD8+CD57+ T cells in acquired aplastic anemia. The overall study: Isolated CD4+ and CD8+ cells, once sorted, yielded DNA averaging roughly 3 ug.

Germline loops: CDR1 PRHDT, CDR2 FYEKMQ (reference sequence). J gave up 5 bases and V 5 bases, and 8 bases lay outside the gene matches. CDR3 length equals 14 residues. This clonotype was seen ten or more times. What it recognizes is unknown. CDR3 and TCR beta VDJ profiling relied on genomic DNA as the template. Via MiXCR, TCRdb re-called the reads, giving one row per CDR3 protein. The sample includes some 160,000 distinct CDR3 sequences, around 48% of them seen just once. Points from the study as a whole: It was found that under 30 CD8+ CDR3 sequences were shared between patients and controls.

For sequencing, patients were chosen who had shown expansion of CD8+CD57+ cells by flow cytometry. Each patient had severe acquired aplastic anemia. All patients were therapy-naive when blood was sampled. The chain employs TRBV13 and TRBJ2-7; 8 nucleotides agree with TRBD1. The receptor comes from a human donor with aplastic anemia. The sequenced sample was sorted CD4+, CD8+, or CD8+CD57+ T cells (not recorded which) from PBMCs. Here the CDR3 DNA reads TGTGCCAGCAGCGGGACAGGAGGTCGGGACGAGCAGTACTTC. This codes for CASSGTGGRDEQYF.